The 30 T cell receptor beta chains listed next were all sequenced from one sample in a study of regulatory T cells in long-lasting Graves disease. Time point described: newly diagnosed GD, antithyroid drugs for less than 3 months. Following extraction of RNA from PBMCs, that RNA was used to make the TCR library. With iRepertoire HTBI primers and Arm-PCR of CDR3 regions, TCR beta libraries were built. TCRdb re-analysed the multiplex PCR reads in MiXCR, keeping a single row per CDR3 protein. The table records around 250,000 distinct CDR3 sequences, around 19% of them present only once. These records were also assigned to another study, of T cells in Graves' hyperthyroidism and ophthalmopathy.

Sequenced material: peripheral blood mononuclear cells (PBMCs), taken at new diagnosis, from a patient treated with antithyroid drugs. These receptors originate from a woman in her twenties or thirties with Graves disease.

This clonotype was observed once. The chain recombines TRBV6-2 or TRBV6-3 with TRBJ1-5, with TRBD1 matching 7 bases. The V gene's germline CDR1 is MNHEY and CDR2 SVGEGT. This CDR3 has 14 residues. Losses at the gene ends were 7 bases for V and 5 bases for J; bases not matched to a gene: 8. The DNA for the CDR3 is TGTGCCAGCAAGATCGGACAGGTACATCAGCCCCAGCATTTT. Protein: CASKIGQVHQPQHF.

Ten or more counts support this clonotype. The genes are TRBV6-2 or TRBV6-3 and TRBJ2-3; possible D gene TRBD2, 7 bases. Per germline, CDR1 MNHEY and CDR2 SVGEGT. The CDR3 has 15 residues. Between the trimmed V and J ends, which lost 5 bases and 4 bases, there was a span of 16 bases. The CDR3 loop reads CASSEFEGGPDTQYF. Here the CDR3 DNA reads TGTGCCAGCAGTGAATTCGAGGGGGGGCCAGATACGCAGTATTTT.

As for this clonotype: One base away lies a much larger clone, so this may be a sequencing read error. No conserved phenylalanine or tryptophan is present at the end of the CDR3, so a read error is the likely explanation. The chain links TRBV20-1 to TRBJ2-1; no clear D gene. The last part of the DNA fits TRBJ2-5 better; the J call may be wrong. Germline assignment: CDR1 DFQATT and CDR2 SNEGSKA (reference sequence). This CDR3 comprises 11 residues. The CDR3 nucleotides read TGCAGTGCTACTTTCCGAGAGACCCAGTACGTC. Encoded protein: CSATFRETQYV.

Many counts were recorded for this clonotype. CDR3 bases: TGTGCCAGCAGCTCCGGACTAGCGGGGGGGCAAGAGACCCAGTACTTC. It encodes CASSSGLAGGQETQYF. V and J are TRBV7-3 and TRBJ2-5; 15 nucleotides align to TRBD2. Germline trimming cut 4 bases from V and 2 bases from J; bases unmatched to any gene: 2. This CDR3 region has 16 residues. CDR1 and CDR2 from the germline V gene are SGHTA and FQGTGA.

The rearrangement uses TRBV6-1 and TRBJ1-2; possible D gene TRBD1, 6 bases. Germline V gives CDR1 MNHNS, CDR2 SASEGT. The CDR3 runs 15 residues. Trimming removed 6 bases at V and 3 bases at J, with 17 bases between. The CDR3 here is CASSPADRPHYGYTF. The DNA for the CDR3 is TGTGCCAGCAGCCCGGCAGACAGGCCGCACTATGGCTACACCTTC.

This clonotype was counted at least ten times. The chain carries TRBV6-2 or TRBV6-3 and TRBJ2-5; 10 nucleotides line up with TRBD1. Per germline, CDR1 MNHEY and CDR2 SVGEGT. The V gene end was trimmed by 0 bases and the J gene end by 7 bases; junction bases not matched to a gene: 8. The CDR3 has 16 residues. The CDR3, as DNA: TGTGCCAGCAGTTACTCGACAGGGGGCCCCAGGGGGACCCAGTACTTC. This codes for CASSYSTGGPRGTQYF.

This clonotype was detected ten times or more. This chain links TRBV6-1 with TRBJ1-5; D not certain. Germline V gene sequence: CDR1 MNHNS, CDR2 SASEGT. V gave up 7 bases and J gave up 3 bases, with 7 bases separating them. The CDR3 extends over 12 amino acids. CDR3 loop: CASTAPNQPQHF. CDR3 bases: TGTGCCAGCACGGCACCCAATCAGCCCCAGCATTTT.

There are many counts of this clonotype. This sequence joins TRBV5-1 and TRBJ2-2; a possible D gene is TRBD1 (6 bases). This CDR3 has 15 residues. CDR1 is SGHRS and CDR2 is YFSETQ in the germline V gene. V shed 1 base and J shed 4 bases, with 11 bases lying between them. Here the CDR3 DNA reads TGCGCCAGCAGCTTGCGGGCAGGGGTCACCGGGGAGCTGTTTTTT. This sequence encodes CASSLRAGVTGELFF.

This clonotype was counted at least ten times. The rearrangement joins TRBV4-1 to TRBJ1-3, with D possibly TRBD1 on 5 matching bases. This CDR3 is built from 16 residues. The V gene lost 2 bases and the J gene lost 2 bases, with 13 bases spanning the gap. From germline, CDR1 is MGHRA and CDR2 YSYEKL. The CDR3 reads CASSQPPGDAGNTIYF. CDR3 nucleotide sequence: TGCGCCAGCAGCCAACCCCCTGGGGACGCTGGAAACACCATATATTTT.

The chain combines TRBV25-1 with TRBJ2-2; 8 bases fit TRBD1. Trimming took 6 bases from V and 5 from J; bases not matched to a gene: 2. Germline values: CDR1 MGHDK, CDR2 SYGVNS. CDR3 size: 13 residues. This CDR3 is CASSWTGTGELFF. The CDR3 nucleotides read TGTGCCAGCAGCTGGACAGGGACCGGGGAGCTGTTTTTT.

This clonotype was counted a few times. The J gene is TRBJ2-2, the V gene TRBV24-1, with D possibly TRBD1 on 6 matching bases. The CDR3 has 12 residues. Germline CDR1 reads KGHDR; CDR2 reads SFDVKD. The germline V and J ends were trimmed by 7 bases and 4 bases, with 6 bases remaining between them. The CDR3 DNA reads TGTGCCACCAGACAGGGCACCGGGGAGCTGTTTTTT. Translated, it gives CATRQGTGELFF.

The table lists this clonotype with many counts. The chain has TRBV6-2 or TRBV6-3 and TRBJ1-3; D is ambiguous. CDR3 length: 15 residues. Trimming shortened V by 4 bases and J by 0 bases, and 10 bases separated the two germline ends. Per germline, CDR1 MNHEY and CDR2 SVGEGT. This chain's CDR3 is CASSSSHYSGNTIYF. As DNA, the CDR3 is TGTGCCAGCAGTTCATCACATTACTCTGGAAACACCATATATTTT.

At least ten counts were recorded for this clonotype. The gene calls are TRBV9 and TRBJ1-1, with 7 bases fitting TRBD1. CDR1 and CDR2 (germline): SGDLS, YYNGEE. This CDR3 contains 15 residues. Germline trimming cut 0 bases from V and 2 bases from J; bases unmatched to any gene: 4. CDR3 loop: CASSVDGTANTEAFF. CDR3 nucleotides: TGTGCCAGCAGCGTAGATGGGACAGCAAACACTGAAGCTTTCTTT.

The chain recombines TRBV7-8 with TRBJ2-6; D perhaps matches TRBD1 (6 bases). The germline CDR1 and CDR2 sequences are SGHVS and FQNEAQ. Trimming pared 6 bases from V and 0 bases from J, leaving 18 bases between. There are 18 residues in the CDR3. This chain's CDR3 is CASSFRRDIFSGANVLTF. The CDR3, as DNA: TGTGCCAGCAGTTTTCGCCGGGACATCTTCTCTGGGGCCAACGTCCTGACTTTC.

This clonotype was seen just once. The genes are TRBV4-1 and TRBJ2-1; D perhaps matches TRBD2 (6 bases). The V and J ends lost 4 bases and 10 bases respectively, with 17 bases between them. The CDR3 has 14 residues. The germline V gene has CDR1 MGHRA and CDR2 YSYEKL. CDR3 bases: TGCGCCAGCAGCCCAACCGGGACTTCAGGGGAGCAGTTCTTC. Translating gives CASSPTGTSGEQFF.

This clonotype was seen a handful of times. CDR3 region: CAISESNYGYTF. Written as DNA, the CDR3 is TGTGCCATCAGTGAGTCTAACTATGGCTACACCTTC. This chain uses TRBV10-3 with TRBJ1-2; no definite D call. Germline lookup yields CDR1 ENHRY and CDR2 SYGVKD. The CDR3 length is 12 residues. V gave up 0 bases and J gave up 1 base, with 0 bases separating them.

This clonotype was seen at least ten times. The CDR3 DNA reads TGCGCCAGCAGCTTGGCACAGCCCAATGAAAAACTGTTTTTT. It codes for CASSLAQPNEKLFF. The rearrangement joins TRBV5-1 to TRBJ1-4; D remains unclear. This CDR3 has 14 amino acids. Germline CDR1 reads SGHRS; CDR2 reads YFSETQ. Trimming took 0 bases from V and 5 from J, leaving 8 bases between them.

This chain joins TRBV19 and TRBJ1-2; TRBD1 agrees at 12 bases. CDR1 is LNHDA and CDR2 is SQIVND in the germline V gene (reference sequence). CDR3 length: 15 amino acids. V lost 4 bases to trimming and J lost 8 bases; unmatched junction nucleotides: 8. CDR3 region: CASSTRDRGLRGYTF. The CDR3 bases are TGTGCCAGTAGTACCCGGGACAGGGGGCTAAGAGGCTACACCTTC.

Regarding this clonotype: This sequence is one base from a far larger clone and is likely a read error. The final CDR3 position lacks the conserved phenylalanine or tryptophan, pointing to a likely read error. The J gene is TRBJ2-2, the V gene TRBV3-1; perhaps TRBD1 as D (5 bases). The length of the CDR3 is 13 residues. The ends were cut back, 10 bases at V and 1 base at J, with 10 bases in the middle. Germline assignment: CDR1 LGHDT and CDR2 YNNKEL (reference sequence). The CDR3 DNA follows: TGTGCCACCGACAGTAAGAACACCGGGGAGCTGTTTTAT. Amino acids: CATDSKNTGELFY.

This clonotype was seen ten or more times. The genes are TRBV12-3 or TRBV12-4 and TRBJ1-6, with 8 nucleotides matching TRBD1. There are 15 residues in the CDR3. The V gene end was trimmed by 7 bases and the J gene end by 13 bases; junction bases not matched to a gene: 15. Here the CDR3 reads CASTAAGTGIFPLHF. As DNA, the CDR3 is TGTGCCAGCACCGCCGCGGGGACAGGCATATTCCCCCTCCACTTT.

This clonotype was seen repeatedly, ten times or more. The genes are TRBV7-3 and TRBJ1-1; maybe TRBD1 (6 bases). The germline V gene encodes CDR1 SGHTA and CDR2 FQGTGA. The V gene lost 2 bases and the J gene lost 0 bases, with 19 bases spanning the gap. The CDR3 has 18 residues. The CDR3 nucleotides read TGTGCCAGCAGCTTATTTTCTTTGTCGGACAGCATGAACACTGAAGCTTTCTTT. It translates to CASSLFSLSDSMNTEAFF.

This clonotype was picked up many times. The V and J genes are TRBV12-3 or TRBV12-4 and TRBJ2-7; 9 bases are shared with TRBD1. The J segment lost 7 bases and the V segment lost 6 bases, leaving 10 bases of the junction unmatched. This CDR3 region has 14 residues. The CDR3, as DNA: TGTGCCAGCAGGGACCGGGACAGGGTGAGAGAGCAGTACTTC. It yields the protein CASRDRDRVREQYF.

About this clonotype itself: At one end, the junction sequence differs from germline, possibly due to a read error. J is TRBJ2-7 and V is TRBV2, with no clear D. The germline V gene has CDR1 SNHLY and CDR2 FYNNEI. The CDR3 length is 14 residues. The CDR3: CASREETSPYEQYF. CDR3 DNA: TGTGCCAGCAGAGAAGAGACCTCCCCATACGAGCAGTACTTC.

Ten or more counts support this clonotype. V and J are TRBV6-2 or TRBV6-3 and TRBJ2-1, with 8 bases fitting TRBD1. With V trimmed by 5 bases and J by 7 bases, 10 bases remained unmatched. The CDR3 has 15 amino acids. Looked up from germline, CDR1 is MNHEY and CDR2 is SVGEGT. This CDR3 is CASSEGAGGMNEQFF. DNA of the CDR3: TGTGCCAGCAGTGAAGGGGCAGGGGGCATGAATGAGCAGTTCTTC.

Turning to this clonotype: A much larger clone differs by one base, so this may be a read error. The chain combines TRBV19 with TRBJ1-2; D unclear. V gave up 1 base and J gave up 0 bases, with 3 bases separating them. The CDR3 runs 13 residues. CDR1 LNHDA and CDR2 SQIVND come from the germline V gene (reference sequence). This chain's CDR3 is CASSIAPNYGYTF. The CDR3 DNA is TGTGCCAGTAGTATAGCACCTAACTATGGCTACACCTTC.

This clonotype was counted ten times or more. The chain employs TRBV3-1 and TRBJ1-2, with D unresolved. Trimming took 0 bases from V and 1 from J, leaving 12 bases between them. CDR3 length: 16 residues. CDR1 and CDR2 (germline): LGHDT, YNNKEL (reference sequence). The CDR3 region is CASSQELGGNNYGYTF. As DNA, the CDR3 is TGTGCCAGCAGCCAAGAATTAGGCGGGAATAACTATGGCTACACCTTC.

This clonotype was detected many times. CDR3 DNA sequence: TGTGGAAGCAGAGGGAGTGGCTACACCTTC. It specifies CGSRGSGYTF. This chain connects TRBV2 to TRBJ1-2; D gene unclear. Germline V gives CDR1 SNHLY, CDR2 FYNNEI. The CDR3 totals 10 residues.

This clonotype was seen ten or more times. This sequence joins TRBV7-9 and TRBJ1-2; D uncertain. The CDR3 totals 13 residues. CDR1 is SEHNR and CDR2 is FQNEAQ in the germline V gene (reference sequence). Trimming took 7 bases from V and 1 from J, leaving 10 bases between them. The CDR3 region is CASNPGHNYGYTF. The CDR3 bases are TGTGCCAGCAACCCTGGGCATAACTATGGCTACACCTTC.

Ten or more counts support this clonotype. The junction does not match germline at one end; this may be a read error. The chain uses TRBV5-1 and TRBJ1-2, with TRBD1 as a possible D gene (5 bases). Germline CDR1 is SGHRS and CDR2 is YFSETQ. The CDR3 sequence is 20 residues long. CDR3 bases: TGTGCCAGCAGCTTAACCAGGCTTAACTATAGGGGCGGTATAAACTATGGCTACACCTTC. Residues: CASSLTRLNYRGGINYGYTF.

This clonotype was seen many times. The rearrangement uses TRBV5-6 and TRBJ2-3; maybe TRBD1 (5 bases). The CDR3 consists of 16 residues. V was trimmed by 0 bases and J by 0 bases, leaving 11 bases between them. CDR1 is SGHDT, CDR2 YYEEEE, per germline. CDR3 sequence (DNA): TGTGCCAGCAGCTTGGAAAGGGGCGGCAGCACAGATACGCAGTATTTT. Translation gives CASSLERGGSTDTQYF.